The 2 T cell receptor beta chains below all came from one sample that was sequenced in a study of blood T cell repertoires in COVID-19. Assay: immunoSEQ multiplex PCR; the TCRdb copy retains only in-frame clones and omits some. This table holds around 250,000 clones, 82% found once. The source material was peripheral blood. The origin of the receptors is a woman under 30 with acute or convalescent COVID-19.

The chain employs TRBV6-2 or TRBV6-3 and TRBJ1-1; no definite D call. CDR1 and CDR2 (germline): MNHEY, SVGEGT. V shed 0 bases and J shed 4 bases, with 15 bases lying between them. This CDR3 comprises 16 residues. This CDR3 is CASSYSSSRFGTEAFF. The CDR3 nucleotides are TGTGCCAGCAGTTACTCGTCATCTAGGTTTGGCACTGAAGCTTTCTTT.

In DNA form, the CDR3 reads TGTGCCAGCAGTTACACTAGCGGGACAGCAGATACGCAGTATTTT. Encoded protein: CASSYTSGTADTQYF. V usage is TRBV6-6 and J usage is TRBJ2-3; 10 bases are a match to TRBD2. Looked up from germline, CDR1 is MNHNY and CDR2 is SVGAGI (reference sequence). V trimming: 2 bases; J trimming: 4 bases; junction bases outside the gene matches: 3. This CDR3 contains 15 residues.